This paragraph reports one T cell receptor beta chain. The data were produced by immunoSEQ multiplex PCR, yet TCRdb's version contains in-frame clones alone and is incomplete. Of some 150,000 clones listed, approximately 94% are singletons. The data derive from a study of control samples from healthy donors and cancer patients. Trimming stripped 2 bases from V and 0 bases from J, with 7 bases between. The CDR3 has 15 amino acids. The germline CDR1 and CDR2 sequences are SGHAT and FQNNGV. Sample: PBMCs. This chain joins TRBV11-2 and TRBJ2-2; the D call may be TRBD1 or TRBD2 (5 bases each). The TCR comes from a man aged 55-75 years with colorectal cancer. The CDR3 reads CASSLTGPNTGELFF. The CDR3 nucleotides are TGTGCCAGCAGCTTAACGGGACCGAACACCGGGGAGCTGTTTTTT.